These 9 T cell receptor beta chains were all obtained from the same sample, sequenced in a study of T cell repertoires in cytomegalovirus infection (dated by TCRdb to the late 2010s). Sequenced using an Illumina HiSeq 1500. Starting from the raw public reads, TCRdb applied fastp trimming at Q25, assembled clones with MiXCR and retained in-frame beta chains. Duplicate CDR3 protein sequences are folded into a single record with the most common DNA and genes. Here the sample has about 700,000 distinct CDR3 sequences; around 32% occur a single time. The biggest ten clones account for around a sixth of the sample. What this sample's treatment or condition label stands for: in vitro stimulation with specific CMV peptide epitopes to enrich CMV-specific T cells. Their antigens are not known. The sample here was cultured PBMCs, taken from culture after CMV antigen stimulation. The receptor source for this set is a human donor in good health (CMV status not recorded). Some clones in this sample may be carry-over from other donors' samples.

The sample holds a few counts of this clonotype. The chain employs TRBV11-2 and TRBJ2-2; 9 bases agree with TRBD2. This CDR3 region has 15 residues. The V segment lost 7 bases and the J segment 10 bases; nucleotides outside the gene matches: 13. Germline lookup yields CDR1 SGHAT and CDR2 FQNNGV. In DNA, the CDR3 is TGTGCCAGCACTTCCGTTGCGGGGGGGTATGAGGAGCTGTTTTTT. It specifies CASTSVAGGYEELFF.

The CDR3 DNA follows: TGCAGTGCACCCACGACAGTCTCCTACGAGCAGTACTTC. Protein: CSAPTTVSYEQYF. The rearrangement joins TRBV20-1 to TRBJ2-7; tentatively, D is TRBD1 (5 bases). The CDR3 runs to 13 residues. With 6 bases removed from V and 0 bases from J, the gap between germline ends came to 12 bases. The germline CDR1 and CDR2 sequences are DFQATT and SNEGSKA (reference sequence).

This clonotype was counted only a few times. The chain employs TRBV6-2 or TRBV6-3 and TRBJ2-7; D is unresolved. Germline loops: CDR1 MNHEY, CDR2 SVGEGT. Trimming stripped 2 bases from V and 2 bases from J, with 4 bases between. There are 12 residues in the CDR3. In nucleotides, the CDR3 is TGTGCCAGCAGTTACGATCCCTACGAGCAGTACTTC. Translating it yields CASSYDPYEQYF.

J is TRBJ2-1 and V is TRBV6-1, with 9 bases identical to TRBD2. The CDR3 covers 13 residues. CDR1 MNHNS and CDR2 SASEGT come from the germline V gene. The ends lost 6 bases at V and 6 bases at J; junction bases unmatched: 3. For the CDR3, the DNA is TGTGCCAGCAGACTAGCGGGCCGCAATGAGCAGTTCTTC. Its protein product is CASRLAGRNEQFF.

The sample holds many counts of this clonotype. The chain recombines TRBV7-2 with TRBJ2-7, with 7 bases identical to TRBD2. CDR3 length: 14 amino acids. Trimming cost V 2 bases and J 2 bases; bases outside gene matches: 3. The germline CDR1 and CDR2 sequences are SGHTA and FQGNSA. The CDR3 here is CASSLSGIPYEQYF. The CDR3 bases are TGTGCCAGCAGCTTAAGCGGGATTCCCTACGAGCAGTACTTC.

The V gene is TRBV19, the J gene TRBJ2-2; the match to TRBD2 covers 7 bases. V shed 8 bases and J 6 bases; nucleotides not matched to a gene: 12. The CDR3 length is 15 residues. Per germline, CDR1 LNHDA and CDR2 SQIVND (reference sequence). The CDR3 loop is CASGPSYRGAGELFF. CDR3 DNA: TGTGCCAGTGGTCCCAGCTACCGGGGGGCCGGGGAGCTGTTTTTT.

Written as DNA, the CDR3 is TGTGCCAGCAGTTCTGCGGGGGGGCGTGAGCAGTTCTTC. Protein: CASSSAGGREQFF. The V call is TRBV28, the J call TRBJ2-1, with 9 bases matching TRBD2. The J segment lost 9 bases and the V segment lost 4 bases, leaving 4 bases of the junction unmatched. CDR3 length: 13 residues. CDR1 and CDR2 (germline): MDHEN, SYDVKM.

This chain joins TRBV27 and TRBJ2-7; D is unclear. CDR1 and CDR2 (germline): MNHEY, SMNVEV (reference sequence). The length of the CDR3 is 14 residues. V was cut by 2 bases and J by 3 bases, with 11 bases left in between. CDR3 protein: CASSLDAVHYEQYF. In DNA, the CDR3 is TGTGCCAGCAGTTTAGACGCCGTACACTACGAGCAGTACTTC.

This clonotype appeared a few times. This chain connects TRBV28 to TRBJ2-1; D ambiguous. Between the trimmed V and J ends, which lost 5 bases and 9 bases, there was a span of 11 bases. There are 12 residues in the CDR3. Germline V gives CDR1 MDHEN, CDR2 SYDVKM. The CDR3 protein is CASSEVTTEQFF. For the CDR3, the DNA is TGTGCCAGCAGTGAGGTCACGACTGAGCAGTTCTTC.